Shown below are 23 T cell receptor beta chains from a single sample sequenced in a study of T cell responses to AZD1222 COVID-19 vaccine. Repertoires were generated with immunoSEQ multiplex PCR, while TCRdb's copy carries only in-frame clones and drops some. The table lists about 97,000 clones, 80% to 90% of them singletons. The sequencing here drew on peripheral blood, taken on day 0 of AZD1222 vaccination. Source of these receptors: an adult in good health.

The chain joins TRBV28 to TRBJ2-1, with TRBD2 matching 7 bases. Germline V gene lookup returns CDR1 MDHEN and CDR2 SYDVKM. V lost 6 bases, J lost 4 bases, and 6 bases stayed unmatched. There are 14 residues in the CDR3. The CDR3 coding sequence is TGTGCCAGCAGGGGAAGCGGGGCGTACAATGAGCAGTTCTTC. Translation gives CASRGSGAYNEQFF.

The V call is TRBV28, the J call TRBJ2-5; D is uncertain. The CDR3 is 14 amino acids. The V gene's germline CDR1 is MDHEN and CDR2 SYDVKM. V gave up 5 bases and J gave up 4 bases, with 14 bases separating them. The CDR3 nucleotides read TGTGCCAGCAGTGAAAGGGTGGACCCAGAGACCCAGTACTTC. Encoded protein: CASSERVDPETQYF.

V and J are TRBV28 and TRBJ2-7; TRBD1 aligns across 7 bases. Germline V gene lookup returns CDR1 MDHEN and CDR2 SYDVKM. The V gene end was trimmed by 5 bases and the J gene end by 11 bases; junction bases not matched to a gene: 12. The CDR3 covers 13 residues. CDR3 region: CASSETGKKREYF. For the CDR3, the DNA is TGTGCCAGCAGTGAGACAGGGAAAAAGCGCGAGTACTTC.

The CDR3 DNA reads as TGTGCCAGCAGTTTACAGACACCGAGAAGCTACACCTTC. Translation gives CASSLQTPRSYTF. The V gene is TRBV6-1, the J gene TRBJ1-2; D gene ambiguous. The germline V gene has CDR1 MNHNS and CDR2 SASEGT. This CDR3 has 13 residues. V lost 5 bases to trimming and J lost 9 bases, with 16 bases between them.

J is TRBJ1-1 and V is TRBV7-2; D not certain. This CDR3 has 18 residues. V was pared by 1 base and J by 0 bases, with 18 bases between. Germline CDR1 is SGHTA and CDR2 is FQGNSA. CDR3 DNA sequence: TGTGCCAGCAGCTTAGTTTCCCTGGCTCACTCAATGAACACTGAAGCTTTCTTT. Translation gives CASSLVSLAHSMNTEAFF.

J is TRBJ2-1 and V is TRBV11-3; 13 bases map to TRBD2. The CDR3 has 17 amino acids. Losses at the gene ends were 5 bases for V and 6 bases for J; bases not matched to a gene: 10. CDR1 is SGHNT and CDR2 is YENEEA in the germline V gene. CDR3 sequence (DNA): TGTGCCAGCAGCACCTCCCCGGGACTAGCGGGACCCAATGAGCAGTTCTTC. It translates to CASSTSPGLAGPNEQFF.

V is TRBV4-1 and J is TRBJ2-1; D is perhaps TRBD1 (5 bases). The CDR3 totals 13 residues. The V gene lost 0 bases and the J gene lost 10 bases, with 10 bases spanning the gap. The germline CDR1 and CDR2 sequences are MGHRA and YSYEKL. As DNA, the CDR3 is TGCGCCAGCAGCCAAGATCGGCCAGGGGAGCAGTTCTTC. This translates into CASSQDRPGEQFF.

The CDR3 DNA sequence: TGCGCCAGCAGCTTTAGCGGGGGGGCCGGGTACGAGCAGTACTTC. Translating it yields CASSFSGGAGYEQYF. This chain links TRBV5-1 with TRBJ2-7; 11 bases match TRBD2. The CDR3 covers 15 residues. The J segment lost 4 bases and the V segment lost 2 bases, leaving 5 bases of the junction unmatched. The germline CDR1 and CDR2 sequences are SGHRS and YFSETQ.

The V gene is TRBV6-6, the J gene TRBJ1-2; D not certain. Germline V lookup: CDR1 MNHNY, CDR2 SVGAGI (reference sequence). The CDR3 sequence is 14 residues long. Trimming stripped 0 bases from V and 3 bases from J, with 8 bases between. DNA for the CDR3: TGTGCCAGCAGTTACTCGAGCGGGGACTATGGCTACACCTTC. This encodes CASSYSSGDYGYTF.

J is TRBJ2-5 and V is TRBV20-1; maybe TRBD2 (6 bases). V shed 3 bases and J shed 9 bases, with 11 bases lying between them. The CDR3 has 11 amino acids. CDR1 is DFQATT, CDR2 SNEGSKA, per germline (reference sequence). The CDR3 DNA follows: TGCAGTGCTAGGATCTGGGGGGCCCAGTACTTC. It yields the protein CSARIWGAQYF.

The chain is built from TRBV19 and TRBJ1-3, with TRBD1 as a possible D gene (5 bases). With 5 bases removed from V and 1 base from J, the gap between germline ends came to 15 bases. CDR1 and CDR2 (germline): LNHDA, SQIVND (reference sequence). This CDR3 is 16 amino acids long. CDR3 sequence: CASSPGRYGSGNTIYF. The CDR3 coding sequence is TGTGCCAGTAGTCCGGGGCGATACGGTTCTGGAAACACCATATATTTT.

Here the CDR3 DNA reads TGTGCCAGCAGCCTCCAGACGGGGGGCTACGAGCAGTACTTC. Translating it yields CASSLQTGGYEQYF. This sequence joins TRBV11-2 and TRBJ2-7; 7 bases align to TRBD2. The CDR3 has 14 amino acids. Trimming took 5 bases from V and 3 from J; bases not matched to a gene: 7. From germline, CDR1 is SGHAT and CDR2 FQNNGV.

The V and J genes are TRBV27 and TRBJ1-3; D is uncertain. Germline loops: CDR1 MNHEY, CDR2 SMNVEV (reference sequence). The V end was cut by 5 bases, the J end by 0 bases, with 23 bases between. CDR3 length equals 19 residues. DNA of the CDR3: TGTGCCAGCAGTCCGGCGTTGGGCTCTATACTCCGCTCTGGAAACACCATATATTTT. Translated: CASSPALGSILRSGNTIYF.

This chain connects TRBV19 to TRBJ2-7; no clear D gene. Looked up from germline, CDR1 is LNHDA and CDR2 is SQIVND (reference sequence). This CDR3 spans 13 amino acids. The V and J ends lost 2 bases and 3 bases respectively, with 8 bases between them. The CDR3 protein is CASSILPNYEQYF. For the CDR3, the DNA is TGTGCCAGTAGTATATTACCTAACTACGAGCAGTACTTC.

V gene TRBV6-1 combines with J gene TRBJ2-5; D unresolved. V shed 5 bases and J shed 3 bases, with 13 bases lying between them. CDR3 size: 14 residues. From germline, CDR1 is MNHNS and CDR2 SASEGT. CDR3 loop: CASSSLLRKETQYF. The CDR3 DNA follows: TGTGCCAGCAGTTCCTTACTCAGAAAAGAGACCCAGTACTTC.

The CDR3 DNA is TGTGCCAGCAGCTCATCACAGGGAGGGGGCACTGAAGCTTTCTTT. Translation gives CASSSSQGGGTEAFF. This chain joins TRBV7-3 and TRBJ1-1, with D possibly TRBD1 on 6 matching bases. Trimming removed 4 bases from V and 4 bases from J, with 16 bases in between. Germline CDR1 reads SGHTA; CDR2 reads FQGTGA. The CDR3 has 15 amino acids.

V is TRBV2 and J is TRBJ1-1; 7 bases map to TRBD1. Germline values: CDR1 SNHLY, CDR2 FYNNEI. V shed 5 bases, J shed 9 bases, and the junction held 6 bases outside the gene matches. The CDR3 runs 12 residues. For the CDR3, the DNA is TGTGCCAGCAGTTACGACAGGGTAAAAGCTTTCTTT. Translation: CASSYDRVKAFF. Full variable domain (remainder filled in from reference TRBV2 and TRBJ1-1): EPEVTQTPSHQVTQMGQEVILRCVPISNHLYFYWYRQILGQKVEFLVSFYNNEISEKSEIFDDQFSVERPDGSNFTLKIRSTKLEDSAMYFCASSYDRVKAFFGQGTRLTVV.

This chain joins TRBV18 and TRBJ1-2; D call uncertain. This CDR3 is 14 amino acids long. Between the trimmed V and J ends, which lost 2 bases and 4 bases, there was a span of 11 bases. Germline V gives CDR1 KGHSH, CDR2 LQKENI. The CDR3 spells CASSPKAEGYGYTF. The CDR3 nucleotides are TGTGCCAGCTCACCAAAGGCGGAGGGCTATGGCTACACCTTC.

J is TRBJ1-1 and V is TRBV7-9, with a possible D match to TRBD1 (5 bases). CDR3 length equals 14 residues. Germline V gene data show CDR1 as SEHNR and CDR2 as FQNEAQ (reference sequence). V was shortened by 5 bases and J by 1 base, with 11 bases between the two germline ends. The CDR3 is CASSPGTSNTEAFF. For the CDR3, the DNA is TGTGCCAGCAGCCCCGGGACGTCGAACACTGAAGCTTTCTTT.

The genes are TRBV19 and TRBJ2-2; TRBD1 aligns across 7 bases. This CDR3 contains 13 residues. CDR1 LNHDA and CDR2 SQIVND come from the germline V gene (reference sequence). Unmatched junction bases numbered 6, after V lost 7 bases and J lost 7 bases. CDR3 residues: CASTDRDRGELFF. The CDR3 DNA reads TGTGCCAGTACTGACAGGGATCGCGGGGAGCTGTTTTTT.

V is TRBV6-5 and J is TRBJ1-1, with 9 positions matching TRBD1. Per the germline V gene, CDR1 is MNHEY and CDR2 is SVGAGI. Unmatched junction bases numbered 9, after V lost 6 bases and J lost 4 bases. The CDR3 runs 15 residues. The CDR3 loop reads CASRPLDRGATEAFF. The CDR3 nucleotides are TGTGCCAGCAGGCCGTTGGACAGGGGTGCCACTGAAGCTTTCTTT.

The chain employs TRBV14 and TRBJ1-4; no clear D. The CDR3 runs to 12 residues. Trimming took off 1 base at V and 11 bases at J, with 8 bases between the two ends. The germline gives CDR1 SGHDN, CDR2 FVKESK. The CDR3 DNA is TGTGCCAGCAGCCAAGGGAATAGCAAACTGTTTTTT. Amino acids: CASSQGNSKLFF. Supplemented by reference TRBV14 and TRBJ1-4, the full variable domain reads EAGVTQFPSHSVIEKGQTVTLRCDPISGHDNLYWYRRVMGKEIKFLLHFVKESKQDESGMPNNRFLAERTGGTYSTLKVQPAELEDSGVYFCASSQGNSKLFFGSGTQLSVL.

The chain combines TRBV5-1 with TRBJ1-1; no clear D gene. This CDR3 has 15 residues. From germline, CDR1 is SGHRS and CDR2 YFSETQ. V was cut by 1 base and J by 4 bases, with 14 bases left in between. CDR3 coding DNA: TGCGCCAGCAGCTTGTGGATAGAGACTGGCACTGAAGCTTTCTTT. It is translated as CASSLWIETGTEAFF.